The 14 T cell receptor beta chains listed next were all sequenced from one sample in a study of response to subunit inactivated influenza vaccine. Via MiXCR, TCRdb re-called the RT-PCR reads, giving one row per CDR3 protein. The repertoire has 500,000 to 600,000 distinct CDR3 sequences, under 9% of them found once; the top ten carry roughly 13%. Sequencing used PBMCs from blood, obtained less than 30 months after vaccination. These TCRs come from a man aged 45 to 75 who received an inactivated influenza vaccine.

This clonotype came up many times. The rearrangement joins TRBV7-2 to TRBJ1-2; 8 bases are a match to TRBD1. Germline loops: CDR1 SGHTA, CDR2 FQGNSA. The CDR3 covers 19 residues. V shed 0 bases, J shed 4 bases, and the junction held 16 bases outside the gene matches. DNA of the CDR3: TGTGCCAGCAGCTTAGCGGTTTCGGCAGGGGGCCCCCTGAGCTATGGCTACACCTTC. It yields the protein CASSLAVSAGGPLSYGYTF. The whole variable domain, remainder taken from reference TRBV7-2 and TRBJ1-2, is GAGVSQSPSNKVTEKGKDVELRCDPISGHTALYWYRQSLGQGLEFLIYFQGNSAPDKSGLPSDRFSAERTGGSVSTLTIQRTQQEDSAVYLCASSLAVSAGGPLSYGYTFGSGTRLTVV.

This chain uses TRBV20-1 with TRBJ1-1; D gene unclear. This CDR3 comprises 13 residues. CDR1 and CDR2 from the germline V gene are DFQATT and SNEGSKA (reference sequence). Trimming shortened V by 0 bases and J by 5 bases, and 10 bases separated the two germline ends. CDR3 coding DNA: TGCAGTGCTAGAGATGAGGTACGAACTGAAGCTTTCTTT. It translates to CSARDEVRTEAFF.

This chain uses TRBV6-2 or TRBV6-3 with TRBJ2-7, with 9 bases matching TRBD2. Trimming removed 3 bases from V and 7 bases from J; junction bases left unmatched: 13. The CDR3 has 16 residues. CDR1 is MNHEY and CDR2 is SVGEGT in the germline V gene. The CDR3 loop is CASSYPAGGLPGEQYF. The CDR3 DNA follows: TGTGCCAGCAGTTATCCAGCGGGGGGCCTCCCCGGGGAGCAGTACTTC.

This clonotype has just a few counts. The chain recombines TRBV20-1 with TRBJ1-1; TRBD1 aligns across 8 bases. V was clipped by 6 bases and J by 4 bases; unmatched bases: 10. CDR1 DFQATT and CDR2 SNEGSKA come from the germline V gene (reference sequence). CDR3 length equals 14 residues. CDR3: CSAPWTGTLTEAFF. For the CDR3, the DNA is TGCAGTGCCCCTTGGACAGGGACGCTCACTGAAGCTTTCTTT.

Many counts were recorded for this clonotype. V usage is TRBV24-1 and J usage is TRBJ2-3; a possible D gene is TRBD2 (6 bases). V was pared by 7 bases and J by 3 bases, with 13 bases between. The CDR3 is 14 residues long. Germline CDR1 and CDR2: KGHDR and SFDVKD. The CDR3 protein is CATSAGTWTDTQYF. The CDR3 nucleotides are TGTGCCACCAGCGCGGGAACTTGGACAGATACGCAGTATTTT.

Comments on this clonotype: A read error is possible here, since a much larger clone lies one base away. This chain links TRBV12-3 or TRBV12-4 with TRBJ1-1, with D hard to call. The CDR3 runs 13 residues. V shed 6 bases and J shed 6 bases, with 14 bases lying between them. The CDR3 DNA reads TGTGCCAGCAGAGCTCAGGTTAACCCTGAAGCTTTCTTT. It yields the protein CASRAQVNPEAFF.

The V and J genes are TRBV6-1 and TRBJ2-3, with a weak D call TRBD1 (6 bases). The V gene's germline CDR1 is MNHNS and CDR2 SASEGT. Trimming removed 5 bases at V and 5 bases at J, with 14 bases between. The CDR3 has 14 amino acids. CDR3 nucleotide sequence: TGTGCCAGCAGTAGACAGGCCATTGGAGATACGCAGTATTTT. Residues: CASSRQAIGDTQYF.

The chain combines TRBV7-8 with TRBJ2-7, with D tentatively TRBD2 (5 bases). The CDR3 is made up of 16 amino acids. Germline V gives CDR1 SGHVS, CDR2 FQNEAQ. The V gene lost 0 bases and the J gene lost 0 bases, with 12 bases spanning the gap. The CDR3 nucleotides read TGTGCCAGCAGCTTAGCGAGGGTTCAAAGCTCCTACGAGCAGTACTTC. It encodes CASSLARVQSSYEQYF. Drawing the rest from reference TRBV7-8 and TRBJ2-7, the complete variable domain is GAGVSQSPRYKVAKRGQDVALRCDPISGHVSLFWYQQALGQGPEFLTYFQNEAQLDKSGLPSDRFFAERPEGSVSTLKIQRTQQEDSAVYLCASSLARVQSSYEQYFGPGTRLTVT.

The CDR3 loop reads CASSLAGQLNEKLFF. CDR3 DNA: TGCGCCAGCAGCTTGGCCGGGCAGCTTAATGAAAAACTGTTTTTT. This chain links TRBV5-1 with TRBJ1-4; D remains ambiguous. Germline V gene sequence: CDR1 SGHRS, CDR2 YFSETQ. The CDR3 runs 15 residues. Trimming took 0 bases from V and 4 from J, leaving 10 bases between them.

V usage is TRBV9 and J usage is TRBJ2-1; no clear D gene. Germline-derived CDR1 and CDR2 are SGDLS and YYNGEE. Trimming removed 0 bases at V and 6 bases at J, with 13 bases between. CDR3 length equals 15 residues. The CDR3 spells CASSVAPASCNEQFF. The CDR3 DNA follows: TGTGCCAGCAGCGTAGCTCCAGCAAGCTGCAATGAGCAGTTCTTC.

The chain combines TRBV11-2 with TRBJ2-3; 11 positions match TRBD2. The CDR3 is 18 residues long. The trim removed 0 bases at V and 0 bases at J, leaving 5 bases unmatched. Germline values: CDR1 SGHAT, CDR2 FQNNGV. CDR3 amino acids: CASSLDGRLAGSTDTQYF. The DNA for the CDR3 is TGTGCCAGCAGCTTAGATGGGCGACTAGCGGGGAGCACAGATACGCAGTATTTT.

This clonotype was observed a handful of times. The rearrangement uses TRBV20-1 and TRBJ2-3; a possible D gene is TRBD1 (5 bases). The V end lost 0 bases, the J end lost 6 bases, and 10 bases lay between the germline ends. The germline CDR1 and CDR2 sequences are DFQATT and SNEGSKA (reference sequence). CDR3 length: 13 residues. Here the CDR3 reads CSARESWGDTQYF. The CDR3 nucleotides are TGCAGTGCTAGAGAGAGTTGGGGCGATACGCAGTATTTT.

Ten or more counts support this clonotype. The chain is built from TRBV7-6 and TRBJ2-3; the match to TRBD2 covers 7 bases. Germline CDR1 SGHVS, CDR2 FNYEAQ. V gave up 1 base and J gave up 2 bases; unmatched junction bases: 9. This CDR3 has 17 residues. The CDR3 nucleotides are TGTGCCAGCAGCTTAGAAGGCGGCGGGGGTTCCACAGATACGCAGTATTTT. This translates into CASSLEGGGGSTDTQYF.

This clonotype was counted a few times. The chain couples TRBV7-9 to TRBJ1-4; possible D gene TRBD1, 5 bases. The V gene lost 5 bases and the J gene lost 3 bases, with 13 bases spanning the gap. Per germline, CDR1 SEHNR and CDR2 FQNEAQ (reference sequence). CDR3 length: 15 residues. For the CDR3, the DNA is TGTGCCAGCAGCCCCACCGGGACGCCTAATGAAAAACTGTTTTTT. Translation: CASSPTGTPNEKLFF.